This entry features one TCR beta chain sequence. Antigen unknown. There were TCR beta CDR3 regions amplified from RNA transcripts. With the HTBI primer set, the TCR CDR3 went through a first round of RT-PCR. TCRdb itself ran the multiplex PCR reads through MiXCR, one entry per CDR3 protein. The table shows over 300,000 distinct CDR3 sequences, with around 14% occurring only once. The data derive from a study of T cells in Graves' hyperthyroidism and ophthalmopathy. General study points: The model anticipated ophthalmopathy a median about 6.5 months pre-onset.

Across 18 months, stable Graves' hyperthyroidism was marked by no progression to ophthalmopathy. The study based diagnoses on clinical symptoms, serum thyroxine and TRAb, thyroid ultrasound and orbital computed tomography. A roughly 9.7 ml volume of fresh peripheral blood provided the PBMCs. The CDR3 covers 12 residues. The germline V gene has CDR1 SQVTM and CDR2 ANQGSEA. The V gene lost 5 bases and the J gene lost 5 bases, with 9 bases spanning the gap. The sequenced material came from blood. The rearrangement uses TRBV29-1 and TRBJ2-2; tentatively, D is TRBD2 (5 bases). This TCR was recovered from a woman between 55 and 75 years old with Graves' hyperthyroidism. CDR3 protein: CSVPGSTGELFF. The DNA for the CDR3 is TGCAGCGTTCCGGGGTCGACCGGGGAGCTGTTTTTT.